The T cell receptor beta chain described here comes from a study of T cell repertoires in aging, cancer and after chemotherapy. Amplification of TCR beta used genomic DNA extracted from peripheral blood. CDR3 length equals 16 residues. V was pared by 4 bases and J by 3 bases, with 8 bases of the junction left unmatched. Per germline, CDR1 SGHKS and CDR2 YYEKEE (reference sequence). Rearranged V-D-J TRB sequences were amplified with a mixed TRB-A/B primer pool. TCRdb re-analysed the multiplex PCR reads in MiXCR, keeping a single row per CDR3 protein. The sample has about 11,000 distinct CDR3 sequences; 25% to 35% are singletons. To note about this clonotype: What it binds is not known.

Study-wide findings and caveats: No conclusions about immunological memory after chemotherapy can be drawn from the repertoire data.

The rearrangement links TRBV5-5 to TRBJ2-3, with TRBD1 identical over 10 bases. Sequencing was done on a sample of blood. The origin of this receptor is a human donor in good health. CDR3: CASSPSTGGTTDTQYF. CDR3 DNA: TGTGCCAGCAGCCCCTCGACAGGGGGCACGACAGATACGCAGTATTTT. The entire variable domain, with the rest obtained from reference TRBV5-5 and TRBJ2-3, is as follows: DAGVTQSPTHLIKTRGQQVTLRCSPISGHKSVSWYQQVLGQGPQFIFQYYEKEERGRGNFPDRFSARQFPNYSSELNVNALLLGDSALYLCASSPSTGGTTDTQYFGPGTRLTVL.